Listed below are T cell receptor beta chains from one sample, sequenced in a study of radiotherapy plus CTLA-4 blockade in lung cancer. Sequencing was performed with immunoSEQ multiplex PCR; in TCRdb, only in-frame clones are kept and a portion is missing. The sample has some 78,000 clones, around 86% seen once. Sample: peripheral blood, taken from a patient treated with radiotherapy plus ipilimumab. The source is a human donor with non-small cell lung cancer who had stable disease on radiotherapy plus ipilimumab. The CDR3 runs from the conserved cysteine through the conserved F or W. A D gene is named only where the DNA matches it firmly. For some rows the clone size is stated as once, few or many, or as a class when expanded; others skip it.

v_call	d_call	clone_size	cdr3_length	j_call	cdr3_nt	cdr3_aa
TRBV16	NA	NA	13	TRBJ1-4	TGTGCCAGCAGCCAATCAAGAAATGAAAAACTGTTTTTT	CASSQSRNEKLFF
TRBV2	NA	NA	11	TRBJ1-6	TGTGCCAGCATTCTACTCGGGACGTCTTACTTT	CASILLGTSYF
TRBV5-1	NA	NA	13	TRBJ2-3	TGCGCCAGCAGCTCGTACGGCACAGATACGCAGTATTTT	CASSSYGTDTQYF
TRBV5-1	NA	NA	13	TRBJ2-7	TGCGCCAGCAGCTTGGAGTCTTCCTACGAGCAGTACTTC	CASSLESSYEQYF
TRBV19	TRBD1	once	16	TRBJ2-5	TGTGCCAGTAGTCCGGGGACAGGGGCTTTCCAAGAGACCCAGTACTTC	CASSPGTGAFQETQYF
TRBV5-1	TRBD2	NA	15	TRBJ2-5	TGCGCCAGCAGCGCGGGAGGCAGGCCCGTGGAGACCCAGTACTTC	CASSAGGRPVETQYF
TRBV5-1	NA	NA	13	TRBJ2-1	TGCGCCAGCAGCTCGAGCCCCAACAATGAGCAGTTCTTC	CASSSSPNNEQFF
TRBV7-6	NA	NA	13	TRBJ2-3	TGTGCCAGCAGCGGAGGACAGTTAGATACGCAGTATTTT	CASSGGQLDTQYF
TRBV7-9	NA	NA	14	TRBJ1-1	TGTGCCAGCAGCTCAGGGCCCCGACGGACTGAAGCTTTCTTT	CASSSGPRRTEAFF
TRBV6-6	TRBD1	NA	15	TRBJ2-2	TGTGCCAGCAGTTACGGGACAGGGGTCACCGGGGAGCTGTTTTTT	CASSYGTGVTGELFF
TRBV7-8	NA	NA	16	TRBJ2-3	TGTGCCAGCAGCTTAGGACACCCCGCCCCCGCAGATACGCAGTATTTT	CASSLGHPAPADTQYF
TRBV5-1	NA	NA	15	TRBJ2-3	TGCGCCAGCAGCCGAATTGGGGGCTCCACAGATACGCAGTATTTT	CASSRIGGSTDTQYF
TRBV5-1	NA	NA	17	TRBJ2-1	TGCGCCAGCAGCTTGGCCGGGGTGGGAATTATCTACAATGAGCAGTTCTTC	CASSLAGVGIIYNEQFF
TRBV5-6	NA	once	14	TRBJ1-2	TGTGCCAGCAGCTTGAGGTCCGGGGGCTATGGCTACACCTTC	CASSLRSGGYGYTF
TRBV10-2	TRBD2	NA	15	TRBJ2-5	TGCGCCAGCAGTGATAGCGGGGGGGTAGGAGAGACCCAGTACTTC	CASSDSGGVGETQYF
TRBV14	NA	few	16	TRBJ2-3	TGTGCCAGCAGCCAACAGGCAACCTCTAGCACAGATACGCAGTATTTT	CASSQQATSSTDTQYF
TRBV9	NA	NA	15	TRBJ2-3	TGTGCCAGCAGCGAGGGGGTGAACCCCACAGATACGCAGTATTTT	CASSEGVNPTDTQYF
TRBV14	TRBD1	NA	18	TRBJ1-2	TGTGCCAGCAGCCAAGGGGGACAGGGAAGATTCCTTAACTATGGCTACACCTTC	CASSQGGQGRFLNYGYTF
TRBV5-1	NA	NA	14	TRBJ2-3	TGCGCCAGCAGCTTGAATCAGGGCACAGATACGCAGTATTTT	CASSLNQGTDTQYF
TRBV19	NA	few	13	TRBJ1-4	TGTGCCAGTAGGGTCCGAGTCAATGAAAAACTGTTTTTT	CASRVRVNEKLFF
TRBV19	NA	NA	13	TRBJ2-3	TGTGCCAGTAGTATAGCGGGACTAGATACGCAGTATTTT	CASSIAGLDTQYF
TRBV2	NA	NA	14	TRBJ2-5	TGTGCCAGCAGCGAACAGGGGGGGAGGGAGACCCAGTACTTC	CASSEQGGRETQYF
TRBV6-1	NA	NA	12	TRBJ2-2	TGTGCCAGCAGCTGGAACACCGGGGAGCTGTTTTTT	CASSWNTGELFF
TRBV9	NA	NA	14	TRBJ2-2	TGTGCCAGCAGCGTTCAGTCGAACACCGGGGAGCTGTTTTTT	CASSVQSNTGELFF
TRBV9	TRBD1	NA	17	TRBJ2-2	TGTGCCAGCAGCGTAGCCGGACAGGGGCCGAACACCGGGGAGCTGTTTTTT	CASSVAGQGPNTGELFF